This TCR beta chain is from a study of spatial heterogeneity in lung cancer. About the research overall: After resection, follow-up PBMC samples were sequenced when available, at a median of about 24 months later. Sequencing consistently turned up more beta-chain sequences than alpha-chain sequences.

Documented time point: blood at routine non-recurrence follow-up after resection. Unsorted whole RNA from tumor, nontumor lung or frozen PBMC underwent sequencing. Overall study findings and caveats: More often at tumor resection than at routine follow-up, ubiquitous expanded tumor TCRs were detected in the blood.

Every TCR cDNA molecule carried a tag that served as a unique molecular identifier. TCRdb processed the 5' RACE reads anew with MiXCR; each CDR3 protein has one entry. The table lists under 150,000 distinct CDR3 sequences, 12% of them singletons. There are a few counts of this clonotype. The antigen is not known. From germline, CDR1 is LGHNA and CDR2 YSLEER. The CDR3 covers 16 residues. V gave up 4 bases and J gave up 7 bases; unmatched junction bases: 9. This TCR was recovered from a male donor with early-stage non-small cell lung cancer. This sequence joins TRBV4-3 and TRBJ1-6, with TRBD1 matching 8 bases. Sequencing used PBMCs, obtained at follow-up. The CDR3 is CASSPRSGGGNSPLHF. In nucleotides, the CDR3 is TGCGCCAGCAGCCCAAGATCAGGGGGCGGGAATTCACCCCTCCACTTT.